The source of this T cell receptor (beta chain) is a study of CXCR3-negative and CXCR3-positive naive CD8 T cells. TRB cDNA libraries were made by UMI-labeled 5' RACE. No DNA is given; TCRdb re-called the 5' RACE reads and lists each CDR3 protein once. The sample is made up of about 150,000 distinct CDR3 sequences, and the top ten hold under 0.5% of it. The naive CD8+ gate required CD45RO-CCR7+CD27+CD95- phenotype. A word on this clonotype: Its antigen remains unknown.

Germline CDR1 SGHDT, CDR2 YYEEEE. This CDR3 has 18 amino acids. Study outcomes and limitations: The TRB CDR3s that CXCR3-positive naive cells carried were more hydrophobic than those of CXCR3-negative naive cells.

The material sequenced was naive CXCR3+ CD8+ T cells from blood. Subset indicated: CD45RO-CCR7+CD27+CD95- naive CD8+ T cells expressing CXCR3 (TNR3+). This sequence originates from a human donor in good health. Some clones in this sample may be carry-over from other donors' samples. The chain joins TRBV5-6 to TRBJ2-1; TCRdb proposes TRBD2, but this gene call is untestable without DNA. CDR3 region: CASSVGTSGGSSYNEQFF.